This T cell receptor (beta chain) was observed in a study of T cell repertoires in ileal Crohn's disease. In the study overall: The M6 sample came from neoterminal ileum during colonoscopy after surgery. General observations from the study: Compared with CD4 T cells, sorted CD8 cells carried more expanded clones. Postoperative endoscopy occurred within one year, median about 7.3 months.

Using immunoSEQ multiplex PCR, the repertoire was profiled, and TCRdb retains in-frame clones only, with some absent. The table has 3,100 or so clones, approximately 86% seen once; the top ten hold around 5.5%. Regarding this clone: Its antigen is undetermined. The junction departs from the called germline gene at one end, perhaps through a read error.

The CDR3 consists of 14 residues. CDR1 and CDR2 from the germline V gene are SSHAT and FNYEAQ (reference sequence). Time point in this sample: neoterminal ileum biopsy at postoperative endoscopy, about 6 months after surgery. Sequencing was carried out using ileal tissue. The sequence came from an adult with Crohn's disease. The genes are TRBV7-7 and TRBJ2-5; D uncertain. CDR3 coding DNA: TGTGCTAGCAGCTTAGACGGTAGGCCTGAGACCCAGTACTTC. It yields the protein CASSLDGRPETQYF.